The clone carrying this T cell receptor (beta chain) has a single count. No antigen is known for it. The sample belongs to a study of OX40 agonist ivuxolimab in advanced cancers. Study context: Clinicians treated patients with ivuxolimab, an agonistic anti-OX40 (CD134) antibody. Study findings and constraints: Expanded clones tended on average to be more numerous among CD8+ T cells than CD4+. Normalized expansion of T-cell clones was also low for some nonresponders.

Autoimmune disease history or systemic immunosuppression led to patients being barred. Profiled with immunoSEQ multiplex PCR; TCRdb holds only in-frame clones, not every one. The sample contains more than 35,000 clones, 86% of which appear only once. The CDR3 has 16 amino acids. The receptor was isolated from an adult with an advanced solid tumor such as melanoma, head and neck, liver or kidney cancer. The specimen comprised CD4+ or CD8+ T cells sorted from blood, sampled in a trial of the OX40 agonist ivuxolimab. The J gene is TRBJ2-3, the V gene TRBV21-1; TRBD2 was called by the table and not checked on the DNA. TRBV21-1 is described as a pseudogene. The CDR3 region has the DNA TGTGCCAGCAGCAATTCGACTAGCGGGGGGGCAGATACGCAGTATTTT. Its protein product is CASSNSTSGGADTQYF.